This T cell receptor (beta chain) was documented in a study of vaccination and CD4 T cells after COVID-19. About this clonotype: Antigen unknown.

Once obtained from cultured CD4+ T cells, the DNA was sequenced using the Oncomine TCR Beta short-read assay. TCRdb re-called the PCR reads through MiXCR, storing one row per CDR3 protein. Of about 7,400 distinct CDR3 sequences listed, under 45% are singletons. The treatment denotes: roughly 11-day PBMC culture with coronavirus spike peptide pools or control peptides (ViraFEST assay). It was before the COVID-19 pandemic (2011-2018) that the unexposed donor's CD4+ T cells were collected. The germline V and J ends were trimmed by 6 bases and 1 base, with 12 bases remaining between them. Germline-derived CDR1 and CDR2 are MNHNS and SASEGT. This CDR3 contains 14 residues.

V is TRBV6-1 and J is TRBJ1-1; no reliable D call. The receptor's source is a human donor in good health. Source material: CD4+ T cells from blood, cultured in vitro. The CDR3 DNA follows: TGTGCCAGCAGGAGGCCGGAGGGGAACACTGAAGCTTTCTTT. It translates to CASRRPEGNTEAFF.